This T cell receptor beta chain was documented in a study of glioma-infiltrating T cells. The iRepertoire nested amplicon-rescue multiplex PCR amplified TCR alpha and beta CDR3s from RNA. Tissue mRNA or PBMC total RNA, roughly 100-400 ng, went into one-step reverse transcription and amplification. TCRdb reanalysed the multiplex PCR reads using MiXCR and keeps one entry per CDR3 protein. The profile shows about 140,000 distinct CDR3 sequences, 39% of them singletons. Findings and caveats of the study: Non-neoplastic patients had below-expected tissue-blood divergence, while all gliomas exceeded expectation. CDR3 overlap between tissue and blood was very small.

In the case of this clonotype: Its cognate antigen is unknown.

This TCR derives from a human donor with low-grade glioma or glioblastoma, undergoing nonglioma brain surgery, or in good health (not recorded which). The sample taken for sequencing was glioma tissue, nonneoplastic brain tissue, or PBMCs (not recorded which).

The CDR3 DNA reads as TGTGCCAGCAGCTTGGGACTAGCGGGAAGGTACTACACGGCAGATACGCAGTATTTT. This codes for CASSLGLAGRYYTADTQYF. The rearrangement links TRBV7-9 to TRBJ2-3, with TRBD2 matching 13 bases. The junction had 13 bases not matched to a gene; V was cut back by 3 bases and J by 4 bases. Germline assignment: CDR1 SEHNR and CDR2 FQNEAQ (reference sequence). The CDR3 sequence is 19 residues long.